This entry describes one T cell receptor (beta chain). What it binds is unknown. Other DNA sequences in the sample encode the same CDR3. Looked up from germline, CDR1 is SGHRS and CDR2 is YFSETQ. V was pared by 4 bases and J by 4 bases, with 14 bases between. The CDR3 length is 14 residues. The sample belongs to a study of cytomegalovirus exposure and HLA in healthy donors. PCR amplification relied on 60 Vbeta primers (plus 13 Jbeta primers). Here immunoSEQ multiplex PCR was the method, and the copy in TCRdb shows in-frame clones only, minus some. This sample has 150,000 or so clones, with around 80% found just once. Study results and limitations: For TCR beta chains, V- and J-gene trimming was later linked to a missense DCLRE1C variant.

V gene TRBV5-1 combines with J gene TRBJ1-1, with D possibly matching TRBD1 (6 bases). The sequencing sample was made of PBMCs. The TCR comes from a middle-aged woman in good health and CMV-seropositive. The CDR3 DNA reads TGCGCCAGCAGCGAACAGGGCGGGGGCACTGAAGCTTTCTTT. Protein sequence: CASSEQGGGTEAFF.